These 14 T cell receptor beta chains share one sample of origin, sequenced in a study of patients and donors after allogeneic stem cell transplantation. Using its own MiXCR run on the RT-PCR reads, TCRdb lists one record per CDR3 protein. The sample has 24,000 or so distinct CDR3 sequences, less than 30% seen once. The sequenced sample was blood, either unsorted or a sorted T cell fraction (not recorded which). These receptor sequences come from a human donor who was either an allogeneic HSCT recipient or a stem cell or donor lymphocyte infusion donor (not recorded which). It is not recorded whose cells these are; they may come from a transplant donor.

The rearrangement links TRBV11-1 to TRBJ1-2; 7 nucleotides line up with TRBD1. This CDR3 comprises 14 residues. After removal of 4 bases from V and 2 bases from J, the junction contained 4 bases not matched to a gene. CDR1 is SGHAT and CDR2 is FQDESV in the germline V gene (reference sequence). As DNA, the CDR3 is TGTGCCAGCAGCTCGCGGACAGGCAACTATGGCTACACCTTC. Translated, it gives CASSSRTGNYGYTF. The variable domain in full, with the rest retrieved from reference TRBV11-1 and TRBJ1-2, is EAEVAQSPRYKITEKSQAVAFWCDPISGHATLYWYRQILGQGPELLVQFQDESVVDDSQLPKDRFSAERLKGVDSTLKIQPAELGDSAMYLCASSSRTGNYGYTFGSGTRLTVV.

The rearrangement links TRBV7-2 to TRBJ1-6; 7 bases line up with TRBD1. The CDR3 totals 19 residues. With V trimmed by 2 bases and J by 0 bases, 10 bases remained unmatched. Germline CDR1 is SGHTA and CDR2 is FQGNSA. The CDR3 nucleotides read TGTGCCAGCAGCTTAACCCCGCAACAGGGGAGCTCCTATAATTCACCCCTCCACTTT. Its protein product is CASSLTPQQGSSYNSPLHF.

The sample holds many counts of this clonotype. The rearrangement uses TRBV4-1 and TRBJ1-4; D unresolved. V was cut by 0 bases and J by 8 bases, with 1 base left in between. Per the germline V gene, CDR1 is MGHRA and CDR2 is YSYEKL. The CDR3 consists of 11 residues. CDR3 sequence reads: CASSQDEKLFF. As DNA, the CDR3 is TGCGCCAGCAGCCAAGACGAAAAACTGTTTTTT.

V gene TRBV6-5 combines with J gene TRBJ1-3; 7 positions match TRBD1. The CDR3 covers 16 residues. Germline-derived CDR1 and CDR2 are MNHEY and SVGAGI. J was trimmed by 3 bases and V by 6 bases; bases with no gene match: 11. CDR3 in amino acids: CASRPMDRRFGNTIYF. The DNA of the CDR3 is TGTGCCAGCAGACCAATGGACAGGCGATTTGGAAACACCATATATTTT.

This clonotype was seen only a few times. The DNA for the CDR3 is TGTGCCAGCAGCCGGGGCTATGCGGCTTTCTTT. Its translation is CASSRGYAAFF. The chain employs TRBV12-3 or TRBV12-4 and TRBJ1-1; D may be TRBD1 (5 bases). This CDR3 contains 11 residues. Trimming shortened V by 6 bases and J by 11 bases, and 13 bases separated the two germline ends.

This clonotype turned up a few times. The rearrangement links TRBV6-5 to TRBJ2-2; D remains ambiguous. CDR3 length equals 13 residues. Between the trimmed V and J ends, which lost 2 bases and 6 bases, there was a span of 7 bases. CDR1 is MNHEY, CDR2 SVGAGI, per germline. CDR3 sequence (DNA): TGTGCCAGCAGTTACCCGCCGGCCGGGGAGCTGTTTTTT. Translation gives CASSYPPAGELFF.

The V and J genes are TRBV28 and TRBJ1-6; the D gene is possibly TRBD1 (6 bases). Trimming left V 2 bases short and J 9 bases short, with 11 bases between. The CDR3 sequence is 14 residues long. From germline, CDR1 is MDHEN and CDR2 SYDVKM. The CDR3: CASSLHREASPLHF. The CDR3 nucleotides read TGTGCCAGCAGTTTACACAGGGAAGCTTCACCCCTCCACTTT.

This chain connects TRBV20-1 to TRBJ2-7; D is unresolved. Trimming left V 1 base short and J 4 bases short, with 11 bases between. CDR3 size: 13 residues. The germline gives CDR1 DFQATT, CDR2 SNEGSKA (reference sequence). The CDR3 is CSARGGLRYEQYV. DNA of the CDR3: TGCAGTGCTAGAGGGGGTTTACGATACGAGCAGTACGTC.

This chain uses TRBV7-9 with TRBJ1-2; 7 positions match TRBD1. There are 15 residues in the CDR3. The germline V gene has CDR1 SEHNR and CDR2 FQNEAQ (reference sequence). V was clipped by 1 base and J by 2 bases; unmatched bases: 4. Here the CDR3 DNA reads TGTGCCAGCAGCTTAGTAGGGGGCGCGAACTATGGCTACACCTTC. Its protein product is CASSLVGGANYGYTF.

This clonotype occurred a few times. The chain links TRBV5-5 to TRBJ1-4; D unclear. V lost 6 bases and J lost 3, with 9 bases in between. The CDR3 spans 13 residues. Per germline, CDR1 SGHKS and CDR2 YYEKEE (reference sequence). Here the CDR3 reads CASNSGPNEKLFF. Written as DNA, the CDR3 is TGTGCCAGCAATTCGGGCCCTAATGAAAAACTGTTTTTT.

This clonotype was observed a handful of times. The chain employs TRBV4-2 and TRBJ1-2; maybe TRBD1 (5 bases). Trimming shortened V by 2 bases and J by 4 bases, and 17 bases separated the two germline ends. Germline V gene lookup returns CDR1 LGHNA and CDR2 YNFKEQ. The CDR3 is 16 amino acids. The chain's CDR3 is CASSQRGGGRGYGYTF. CDR3 bases: TGTGCCAGCAGCCAAAGGGGCGGGGGAAGAGGCTATGGCTACACCTTC.

A few counts support this clonotype. The chain couples TRBV20-1 to TRBJ2-1, with TRBD2 matching 8 bases. This CDR3 is built from 11 residues. The junction had 3 bases not matched to a gene; V was cut back by 8 bases and J by 6 bases. Germline CDR1 DFQATT, CDR2 SNEGSKA (reference sequence). The CDR3 sequence: CSIGLANEQFF. The CDR3 coding sequence is TGCAGTATCGGACTAGCCAATGAGCAGTTCTTC.

Many counts were recorded for this clonotype. The CDR3 region is CASSLGLNTDTQYF. Written as DNA, the CDR3 is TGTGCCAGCAGCTTAGGACTAAACACAGATACGCAGTATTTT. The rearrangement joins TRBV7-3 to TRBJ2-3, with a tentative D call TRBD2 (6 bases). Trimming shortened V by 2 bases and J by 2 bases, and 8 bases separated the two germline ends. CDR3 length: 14 residues. In germline, CDR1 is SGHTA, CDR2 FQGTGA.

The chain uses TRBV9 and TRBJ1-1; no firm D call. The CDR3 is made up of 14 amino acids. CDR1 and CDR2 from the germline V gene are SGDLS and YYNGEE. Trimming left V 3 bases short and J 1 base short, with 10 bases between. The CDR3 DNA reads TGTGCCAGCAGCGCCTATTTGGGGAACACTGAAGCTTTCTTT. It yields the protein CASSAYLGNTEAFF.